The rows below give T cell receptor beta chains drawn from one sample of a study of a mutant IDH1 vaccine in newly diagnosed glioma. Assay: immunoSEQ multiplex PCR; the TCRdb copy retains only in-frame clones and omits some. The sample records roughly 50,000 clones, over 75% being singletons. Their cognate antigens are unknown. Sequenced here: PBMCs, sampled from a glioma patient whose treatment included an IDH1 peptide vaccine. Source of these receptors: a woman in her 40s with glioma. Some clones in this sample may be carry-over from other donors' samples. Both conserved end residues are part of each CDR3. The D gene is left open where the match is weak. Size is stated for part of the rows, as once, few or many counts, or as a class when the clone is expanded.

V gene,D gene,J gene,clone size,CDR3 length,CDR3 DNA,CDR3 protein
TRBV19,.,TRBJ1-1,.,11,TGTGCCAGTAGTATGGGCACTGAAGCTTTCTTT,CASSMGTEAFF
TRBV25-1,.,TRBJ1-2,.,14,TGTGCCAGCAGTGAGCGAAGGGCACCACGGGGCTACACCTTC,CASSERRAPRGYTF
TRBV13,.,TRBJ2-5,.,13,TGTGCCAGCAGCTCCGGCTTTGAAGAGACCCAGTACTTC,CASSSGFEETQYF
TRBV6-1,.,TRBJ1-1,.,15,TGTGCCAGCAGGGGGGCGCGGCCTGCAGGCACTGAAGCTTTCTTT,CASRGARPAGTEAFF
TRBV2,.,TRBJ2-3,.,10,TGTGCCAGCATGACAGATACGCAGTATTTT,CASMTDTQYF
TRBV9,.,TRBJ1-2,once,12,TGTGCCAGCACGGGGGGGGTGTATGGCTACACCTTC,CASTGGVYGYTF
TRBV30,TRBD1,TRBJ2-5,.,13,TGTGCAACCCATGACAGGGGACAAGAGACCCAGTACTTC,CATHDRGQETQYF
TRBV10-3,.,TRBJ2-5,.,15,TGTGCCATCAGCGCGGTGGTAAGGGACCAAGAGACCCAGTACTTC,CAISAVVRDQETQYF
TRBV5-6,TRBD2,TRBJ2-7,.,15,TGTGCCAGCAGCTCCGAGGGAGGGATCGCCTACGAGCAGTACTTC,CASSSEGGIAYEQYF
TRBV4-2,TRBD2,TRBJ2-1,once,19,TGTGCCAGCAGCCAAGATGTTCTAGCGGCTCGCCCGGGGGTAAATGAGCAGTTCTTC,CASSQDVLAARPGVNEQFF
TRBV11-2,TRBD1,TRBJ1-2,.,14,TGTGCCAGCAGTCGGGACAGGCTGAACTATGGCTACACCTTC,CASSRDRLNYGYTF
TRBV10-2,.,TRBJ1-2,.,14,TGCGCCAGCAGTGATCCAGGGGACTGGAGTGGCTACACCTTC,CASSDPGDWSGYTF
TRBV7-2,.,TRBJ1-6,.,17,TGTGCCAGCAGCTTTTCAGGACAGAGCTCCTATAATTCACCCCTCCACTTT,CASSFSGQSSYNSPLHF
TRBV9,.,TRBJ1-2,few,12,TGTGCCAGCAGCGTAGAGGATCATGGCTACACCTTC,CASSVEDHGYTF
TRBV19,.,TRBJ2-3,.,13,TGTGCCAGTAACACCGGTGACCAAGATACGCAGTATTTT,CASNTGDQDTQYF
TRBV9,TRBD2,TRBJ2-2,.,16,TGTGCCAGCAGGCCTGGACTAGTGGTGAACACCGGGGAGCTGTTTTTT,CASRPGLVVNTGELFF
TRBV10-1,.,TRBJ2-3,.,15,TGCGCCAGCAGTAGACAGAGGACTAGCACAGATACGCAGTATTTT,CASSRQRTSTDTQYF
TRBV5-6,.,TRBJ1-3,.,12,TGTGCCAGCAGCTGGATGGGAAACACCATATATTTT,CASSWMGNTIYF
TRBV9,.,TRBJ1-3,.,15,TGTGCCAGCAGCGTAATGCCCAGGGAGGAAAACACCATATATTTT,CASSVMPREENTIYF
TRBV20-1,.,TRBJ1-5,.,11,TGCAGTGCTAGAGAAGGGGGGCCCCAGCATTTT,CSAREGGPQHF
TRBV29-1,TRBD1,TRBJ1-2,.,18,TGCAGCGTTTTGTCCCGAGGAGGGACAGCCGCTCTAAACTATGGCTACACCTTC,CSVLSRGGTAALNYGYTF
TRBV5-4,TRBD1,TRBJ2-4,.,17,TGTGCCAGCAGCCTCGGACAGGGGGCGTCAGCCAAAAACATTCAGTACTTC,CASSLGQGASAKNIQYF
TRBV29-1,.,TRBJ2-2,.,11,TGCAGCGTTGAGAACCCCGGGGAGCTGTTTTTT,CSVENPGELFF
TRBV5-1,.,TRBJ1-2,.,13,TGCGCCAGCAGCTTGGCGGGGAGGGGTGGCTACACCTTC,CASSLAGRGGYTF
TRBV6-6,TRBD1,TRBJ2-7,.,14,TGTGCCAGCAGTAACCCGACAGGGGCTTACGAGCAGTACTTC,CASSNPTGAYEQYF
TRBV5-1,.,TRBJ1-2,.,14,TGCGCCAGCAGCTCCCTATTAGTCAACTATGGCTACACCTTC,CASSSLLVNYGYTF
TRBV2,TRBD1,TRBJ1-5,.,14,TGTGCCAGCAGCCGGGACAGGGAGGGTCAGCCCCAGCATTTT,CASSRDREGQPQHF
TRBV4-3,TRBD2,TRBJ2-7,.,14,TGCGCCAGCAGCCAAGACCGGGGGGGAAGCGAGCAGTACTTC,CASSQDRGGSEQYF
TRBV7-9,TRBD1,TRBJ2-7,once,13,TGTGCCAGCAGCTCCACCGACAGGGCCGAGCAGTACTTC,CASSSTDRAEQYF
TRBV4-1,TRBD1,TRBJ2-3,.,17,TGCGCCAGCAGCCGAGATAGCCCCGGACAGGGGTTGGATACGCAGTATTTT,CASSRDSPGQGLDTQYF
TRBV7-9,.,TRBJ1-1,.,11,TGTGCCAGCAGCCCGTCCACTGAAGCTTTCTTT,CASSPSTEAFF
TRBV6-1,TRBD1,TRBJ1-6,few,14,TGTGCCAGCGGACGACAGGGAACGAATTCACCCCTCCACTTT,CASGRQGTNSPLHF
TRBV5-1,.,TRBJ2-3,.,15,TGCGCCAGCAGCTTGGGAGACCCTAGCACAGATACGCAGTATTTT,CASSLGDPSTDTQYF
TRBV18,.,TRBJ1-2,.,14,TGTGCCAGCTCACCATGGGAAGCTACCTATGGCTACACCTTC,CASSPWEATYGYTF
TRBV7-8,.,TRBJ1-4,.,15,TGTGCCAGCACCCCTCAAAGGTCCGCGGGGGAAAAACTGTTTTTT,CASTPQRSAGEKLFF
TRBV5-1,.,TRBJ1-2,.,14,TGCGCCAGCAGCTCCCAGACAGAGGGGTATGGCTACACCTTC,CASSSQTEGYGYTF
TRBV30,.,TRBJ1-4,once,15,TGTGCCTGGAGTGTAGCGGGGGGCCCGGGTGAAAAACTGTTTTTT,CAWSVAGGPGEKLFF
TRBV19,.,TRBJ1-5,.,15,TGTGCCAGTAGGGCCGGGGGGTATCTTTATCAGCCCCAGCATTTT,CASRAGGYLYQPQHF
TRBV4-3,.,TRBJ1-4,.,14,TGCGCCAGCAGCCTAGAAAGGCTGGGTGAAAAACTGTTTTTT,CASSLERLGEKLFF
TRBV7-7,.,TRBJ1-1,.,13,TGTGCTAGCAGCCGCTTGGGGGATTCTGAAGCTTTCTTT,CASSRLGDSEAFF
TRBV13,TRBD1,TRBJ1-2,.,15,TGTGCCAGCAGCTTACGGGACAGGGGATTGGAAGGCTACACCTTC,CASSLRDRGLEGYTF
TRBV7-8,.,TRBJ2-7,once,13,TGTGCCAGCAGCTTAGTTGTCTCCTACGAGCAGTACTTC,CASSLVVSYEQYF
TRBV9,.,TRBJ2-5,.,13,TGTGCCAGCAGCGTACAGGGGTGGGAGACCCAGTACTTC,CASSVQGWETQYF
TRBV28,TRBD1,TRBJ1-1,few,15,TGTGCCAGCAGCTCAGGGCAGGGGGGAAGGACTGAAGCTTTCTTT,CASSSGQGGRTEAFF
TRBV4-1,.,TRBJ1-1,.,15,TGCGCCAGCAGCCAAGATAGCAGGGGCGGCACTGAAGCTTTCTTT,CASSQDSRGGTEAFF
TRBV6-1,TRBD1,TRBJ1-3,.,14,TGTGCCAGCACCCTGACAGGGGCTGGAAACACCATATATTTT,CASTLTGAGNTIYF
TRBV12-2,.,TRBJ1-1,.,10,TGTGCAACTCCTGGTACTGAAGCTTTCTTT,CATPGTEAFF
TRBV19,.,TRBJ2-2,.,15,TGTGCCAGTAGCCCCATCCTGGGGACCACCGGGGAGCTGTTTTTT,CASSPILGTTGELFF
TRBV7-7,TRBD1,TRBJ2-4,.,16,TGTGCTAGCAGCCCCGGGACAGGTCTAGCCAAAAACATTCAGTACTTC,CASSPGTGLAKNIQYF
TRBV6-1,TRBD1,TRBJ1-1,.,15,TGTGCCAGCAGGATTACGGCAGGGGGGCGCACTGAAGCTTTCTTT,CASRITAGGRTEAFF
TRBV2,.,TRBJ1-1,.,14,TGTGCCAGCAGAGAAGGGGGAGGGTACACTGAAGCTTTCTTT,CASREGGGYTEAFF
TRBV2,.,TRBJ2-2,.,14,TGTGCCAGCAGTGATCTTGGGGCCACCGGGGAGCTGTTTTTT,CASSDLGATGELFF
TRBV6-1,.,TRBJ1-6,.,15,TGTGCCAGCAGTGAAAGCGGACTCTGGAATTCACCCCTCCACTTT,CASSESGLWNSPLHF
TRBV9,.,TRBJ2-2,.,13,TGTGCCAGCAGCGTGGCGGAGACCGGGGAGCTGTTTTTT,CASSVAETGELFF
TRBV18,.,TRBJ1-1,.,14,TGTGCCAGCTCACCACTACAGATGAACACTGAAGCTTTCTTT,CASSPLQMNTEAFF
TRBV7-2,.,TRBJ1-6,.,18,TGTGCCAGCAGCTTAGGTAACCTGGGCGGCAGATATAATTCACCCCTCCACTTT,CASSLGNLGGRYNSPLHF
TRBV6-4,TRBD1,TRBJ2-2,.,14,TGTGCCAGCAGTGAGGCAGGGGGCACCGGGGAGCTGTTTTTT,CASSEAGGTGELFF
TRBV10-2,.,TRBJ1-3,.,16,TGCGCCAGCAGTGAGAGGATCGCAACCTCTGGAAACACCATATATTTT,CASSERIATSGNTIYF
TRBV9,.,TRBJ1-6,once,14,TGTGCCAGCAGCGTCGCCGGGGGCCATTCACCCCTCCACTTT,CASSVAGGHSPLHF
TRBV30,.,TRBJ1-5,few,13,TGTGCCTGGAGGGCAGGAGGGGATCAGCCCCAGCATTTT,CAWRAGGDQPQHF